Each of the 19 T cell receptor beta chains below was sequenced from the same sample in a study of control samples from healthy donors and cancer patients. Profiling relied on immunoSEQ multiplex PCR, and the TCRdb table lists in-frame clones only, not all of them. The data contain more than 95,000 clones, roughly 89% of them singletons. The specimen sequenced was PBMCs. All receptors come from a man aged 55 to 70 with lung cancer.

This clone was seen only once. V usage is TRBV11-2 and J usage is TRBJ1-2; D not resolved. Germline V gene lookup returns CDR1 SGHAT and CDR2 FQNNGV. This CDR3 has 14 amino acids. Trimming removed 3 bases from V and 2 bases from J, with 10 bases in between. Written as DNA, the CDR3 is TGTGCCAGCAGCTTTGGGCCCAGCAACTATGGCTACACCTTC. It is translated as CASSFGPSNYGYTF.

The gene calls are TRBV5-1 and TRBJ1-1; 9 positions match TRBD1. V lost 0 bases to trimming and J lost 3 bases; unmatched junction nucleotides: 6. The length of the CDR3 is 16 residues. The germline V gene has CDR1 SGHRS and CDR2 YFSETQ. In DNA, the CDR3 is TGCGCCAGCAGCTTGGGGACAGGGGACGGGGACACTGAAGCTTTCTTT. Protein: CASSLGTGDGDTEAFF.

The CDR3, as DNA: TGTGCCAGCAGCCAAATACAGGGGACCTACACCTTC. The encoded protein is CASSQIQGTYTF. V usage is TRBV7-8 and J usage is TRBJ1-2; 7 bases align to TRBD1. The CDR3 contains 12 residues. J lost 10 bases, V lost 5 bases, and 7 bases had no gene match. Germline V gene sequence: CDR1 SGHVS, CDR2 FQNEAQ.

This clone was picked up one time. This chain joins TRBV7-8 and TRBJ1-5; D might be TRBD1 (5 bases). This CDR3 comprises 17 residues. Germline loops: CDR1 SGHVS, CDR2 FQNEAQ. V was cut by 1 base and J by 5 bases, with 18 bases left in between. The CDR3 nucleotides are TGTGCCAGCAGCTTAGGCAGCGGGATTGGGGGAGATCAGCCCCAGCATTTT. It encodes CASSLGSGIGGDQPQHF.

The chain has TRBV5-1 and TRBJ2-2; perhaps TRBD1 as D (6 bases). Trimming pared 0 bases from V and 3 bases from J, leaving 15 bases between. There are 17 residues in the CDR3. CDR1 and CDR2 (germline): SGHRS, YFSETQ. CDR3 in DNA: TGCGCCAGCAGCTTGGGTAGGGGGACCGGGGACACCGGGGAGCTGTTTTTT. It encodes CASSLGRGTGDTGELFF.

The chain recombines TRBV4-2 with TRBJ1-2; D not resolved. The CDR3 spans 15 residues. CDR1 and CDR2 from the germline V gene are LGHNA and YNFKEQ. Trimming shortened V by 6 bases and J by 2 bases, and 16 bases separated the two germline ends. CDR3: CASSPRTGSNYGYTF. In DNA, the CDR3 is TGTGCCAGCAGTCCACGTACGGGTTCCAACTATGGCTACACCTTC.

The chain joins TRBV6-5 to TRBJ2-7; 10 bases map to TRBD1. CDR3 length equals 15 residues. The junction had 7 bases not matched to a gene; V was cut back by 8 bases and J by 0 bases. CDR1 and CDR2 (germline): MNHEY, SVGAGI. Here the CDR3 DNA reads TGTGCCAGCCAAGCAGGACAGGGGGTCTCCTACGAGCAGTACGTC. Residues: CASQAGQGVSYEQYV.

The J gene is TRBJ1-1, the V gene TRBV6-6; 8 nucleotides line up with TRBD1. The CDR3 is made up of 15 amino acids. The V segment lost 4 bases and the J segment 1 base; nucleotides outside the gene matches: 5. Germline CDR1 reads MNHNY; CDR2 reads SVGAGI (reference sequence). The CDR3 spells CASSSKQGENTEAFF. Written as DNA, the CDR3 is TGTGCCAGCAGTTCTAAACAGGGGGAGAACACTGAAGCTTTCTTT.

This clone was detected only once. The rearrangement joins TRBV15 to TRBJ2-5; TRBD2 matches at 8 bases. In germline, CDR1 is LNHNV, CDR2 YYDKDF (reference sequence). This CDR3 comprises 14 residues. V was pared by 4 bases and J by 4 bases, with 5 bases of the junction left unmatched. This chain's CDR3 is CATSIGGARETQYF. The CDR3 DNA reads TGTGCCACCAGCATCGGGGGGGCCAGAGAGACCCAGTACTTC.

With regard to this clone: Other DNA sequences in this sample translate to the same CDR3. V is TRBV5-1 and J is TRBJ2-6, with D possibly being TRBD1 or TRBD2 (5 bases each). From germline, CDR1 is SGHRS and CDR2 YFSETQ. This CDR3 has 15 amino acids. Trimming shortened V by 0 bases and J by 2 bases, and 6 bases separated the two germline ends. The CDR3 loop reads CASSLGGAGANVLTF. DNA of the CDR3: TGCGCCAGCAGCTTGGGAGGGGCTGGGGCCAACGTCCTGACTTTC.

This chain joins TRBV7-9 and TRBJ2-1; D possibly corresponds to TRBD1 (6 bases). V lost 0 bases to trimming and J lost 7 bases, with 19 bases between them. The CDR3 extends over 17 amino acids. Looked up from germline, CDR1 is SEHNR and CDR2 is FQNEAQ (reference sequence). CDR3 nucleotides: TGTGCCAGCAGCTTAGCTGGAGACAGGCACAGCGGTAATGAGCAGTTCTTC. Protein: CASSLAGDRHSGNEQFF.

The rearrangement joins TRBV6-5 to TRBJ2-5; the D is unclear. This CDR3 comprises 13 residues. With 6 bases removed from V and 5 bases from J, the gap between germline ends came to 13 bases. CDR1 and CDR2 (germline): MNHEY, SVGAGI. The CDR3 nucleotides read TGTGCCAGCAGGACGGAGCTTCGGGAGACCCAGTACTTC. This codes for CASRTELRETQYF.

This rearrangement joins TRBV5-8 to TRBJ2-1; 8 positions match TRBD2. The CDR3 has 16 residues. V trimming: 4 bases; J trimming: 4 bases; junction bases outside the gene matches: 10. Germline CDR1 SGHTS, CDR2 YDEGEE. The CDR3 sequence is CASSTGTRGGYNEQFF. DNA for the CDR3: TGTGCCAGCAGCACAGGGACACGGGGGGGGTACAATGAGCAGTTCTTC.

This chain connects TRBV6-6 to TRBJ1-5; D is ambiguous. Germline CDR1 MNHNY, CDR2 SVGAGI (reference sequence). Trimming pared 2 bases from V and 0 bases from J, leaving 11 bases between. There are 16 residues in the CDR3. For the CDR3, the DNA is TGTGCCAGCAGTTACGGGGAGGTATATAGCAATCAGCCCCAGCATTTT. It encodes CASSYGEVYSNQPQHF.

This rearrangement joins TRBV21-1 to TRBJ2-7; the tabulated D call, TRBD1, remains unverified against the DNA. TRBV21-1 is a pseudogene segment. This CDR3 region has 16 residues. CDR3 nucleotide sequence: TGTGCCAGCAGCGCTACAACAGGGCCCAGCTCCTACGAGCAGTACGTC. Amino acids: CASSATTGPSSYEQYV.

The V and J genes are TRBV7-2 and TRBJ2-7; perhaps D is TRBD1 or TRBD2 (5 bases each). Germline lookup yields CDR1 SGHTA and CDR2 FQGNSA. There are 14 residues in the CDR3. The ends were cut back, 5 bases at V and 3 bases at J, with 14 bases in the middle. The DNA for the CDR3 is TGTGCCAGCAGCCCTGGGGGAAGCAGCTACGAGCAGTACGTC. Protein: CASSPGGSSYEQYV.

This clone was counted between two and nine times. The chain couples TRBV10-1 to TRBJ1-6; D remains unclear. This CDR3 region has 13 residues. CDR1 is WNHNN, CDR2 SYGVQD, per germline (reference sequence). V lost 4 bases to trimming and J lost 7 bases, with 8 bases between them. For the CDR3, the DNA is TGCGCCAGCAGTGGCCTCCAGAATTCACCCCTCCACTTT. Translated: CASSGLQNSPLHF.

The chain combines TRBV20-1 with TRBJ2-1, with 7 bases identical to TRBD1. This CDR3 is built from 15 residues. Germline V gene lookup returns CDR1 DFQATT and CDR2 SNEGSKA (reference sequence). The J segment lost 2 bases and the V segment lost 3 bases, leaving 7 bases of the junction unmatched. CDR3 residues: CSASSLQGPYNEQFF. The CDR3 coding sequence is TGCAGTGCTAGTTCGTTACAGGGGCCCTACAATGAGCAGTTCTTC.

V gene TRBV27 combines with J gene TRBJ1-2; the D gene is possibly TRBD1 (5 bases). This CDR3 has 15 amino acids. The V and J ends lost 5 bases and 7 bases respectively, with 20 bases between them. From germline, CDR1 is MNHEY and CDR2 SMNVEV (reference sequence). DNA for the CDR3: TGTGCCAGCAGTCCCACAGGAGCTTGGAGATTTGGCTACACCTTC. This encodes CASSPTGAWRFGYTF.